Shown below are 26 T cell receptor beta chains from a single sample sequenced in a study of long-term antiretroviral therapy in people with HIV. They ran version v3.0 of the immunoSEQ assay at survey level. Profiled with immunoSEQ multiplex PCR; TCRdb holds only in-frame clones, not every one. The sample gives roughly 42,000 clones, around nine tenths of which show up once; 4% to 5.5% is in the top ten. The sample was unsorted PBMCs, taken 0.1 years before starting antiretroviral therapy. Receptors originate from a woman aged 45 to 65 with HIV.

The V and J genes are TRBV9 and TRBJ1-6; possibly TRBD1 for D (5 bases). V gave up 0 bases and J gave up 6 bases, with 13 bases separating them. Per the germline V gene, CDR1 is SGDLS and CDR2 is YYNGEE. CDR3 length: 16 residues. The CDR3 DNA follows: TGTGCCAGCAGCGTAGTGGACCAGGGTGGTAATTCACCCCTCCACTTT. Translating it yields CASSVVDQGGNSPLHF.

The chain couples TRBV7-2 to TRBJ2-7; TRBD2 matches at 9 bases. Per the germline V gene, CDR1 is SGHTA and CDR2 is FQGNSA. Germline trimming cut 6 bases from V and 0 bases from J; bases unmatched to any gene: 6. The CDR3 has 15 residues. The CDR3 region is CASSGSGGPSYEQYF. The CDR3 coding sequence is TGTGCCAGCAGTGGTAGCGGGGGACCCTCCTACGAGCAGTACTTC.

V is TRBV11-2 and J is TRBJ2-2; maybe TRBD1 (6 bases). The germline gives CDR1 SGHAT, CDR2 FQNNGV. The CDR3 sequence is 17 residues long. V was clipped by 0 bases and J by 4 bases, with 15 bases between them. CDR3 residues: CASSLDGRKGGTGELFF. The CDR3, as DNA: TGTGCCAGCAGCTTAGATGGCAGGAAAGGGGGCACCGGGGAGCTGTTTTTT. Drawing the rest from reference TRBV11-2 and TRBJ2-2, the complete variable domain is EAGVAQSPRYKIIEKRQSVAFWCNPISGHATLYWYQQILGQGPKLLIQFQNNGVVDDSQLPKDRFSAERLKGVDSTLKIQPAKLEDSAVYLCASSLDGRKGGTGELFFGEGSRLTVL.

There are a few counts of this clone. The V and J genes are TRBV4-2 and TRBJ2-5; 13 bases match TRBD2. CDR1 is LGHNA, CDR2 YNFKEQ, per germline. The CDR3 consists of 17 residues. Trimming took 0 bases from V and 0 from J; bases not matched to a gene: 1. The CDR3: CASSQEGTSGDQETQYF. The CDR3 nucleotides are TGTGCCAGCAGCCAAGAAGGGACTAGCGGGGACCAAGAGACCCAGTACTTC.

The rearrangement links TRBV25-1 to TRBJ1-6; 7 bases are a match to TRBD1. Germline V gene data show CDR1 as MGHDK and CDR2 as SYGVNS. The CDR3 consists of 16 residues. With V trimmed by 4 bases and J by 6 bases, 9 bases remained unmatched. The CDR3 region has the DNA TGTGCCAGCAGTGCCCGGGGACAGAGACTTAATTCACCCCTCCACTTT. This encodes CASSARGQRLNSPLHF.

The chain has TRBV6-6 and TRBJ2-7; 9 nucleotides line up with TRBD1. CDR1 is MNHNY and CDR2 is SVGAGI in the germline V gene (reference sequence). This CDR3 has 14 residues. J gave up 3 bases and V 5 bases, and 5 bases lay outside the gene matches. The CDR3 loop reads CASSGTGSRYEQYF. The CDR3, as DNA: TGTGCCAGCAGTGGGACAGGGAGCCGCTACGAGCAGTACTTC.

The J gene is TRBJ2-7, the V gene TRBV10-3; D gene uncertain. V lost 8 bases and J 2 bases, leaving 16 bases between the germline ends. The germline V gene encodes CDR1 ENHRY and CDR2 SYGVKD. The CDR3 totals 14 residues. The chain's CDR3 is CAIVKGWIAYEQYF. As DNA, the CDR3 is TGTGCCATCGTTAAGGGATGGATCGCCTACGAGCAGTACTTC.

CDR3 in amino acids: CASSPAIRGSGNTIYF. The CDR3 DNA is TGTGCCAGCTCACCAGCAATTAGGGGTTCTGGAAACACCATATATTTT. J is TRBJ1-3 and V is TRBV18; maybe TRBD1 (5 bases). The CDR3 contains 16 residues. Trimming removed 2 bases at V and 1 base at J, with 12 bases between. Germline CDR1 reads KGHSH; CDR2 reads LQKENI.

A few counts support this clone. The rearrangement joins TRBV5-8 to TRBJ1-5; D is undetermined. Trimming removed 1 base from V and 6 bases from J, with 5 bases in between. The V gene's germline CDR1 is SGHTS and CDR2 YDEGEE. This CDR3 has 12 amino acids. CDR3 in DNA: TGTGCCAGCAGCTTGCGAAGTCAGCCCCAGCATTTT. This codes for CASSLRSQPQHF. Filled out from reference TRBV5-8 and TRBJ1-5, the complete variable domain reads EAGVTQSPTHLIKTRGQQATLRCSPISGHTSVYWYQQALGLGLQFLLWYDEGEERNRGNFPPRFSGRQFPNYSSELNVNALELEDSALYLCASSLRSQPQHFGDGTRLSIL.

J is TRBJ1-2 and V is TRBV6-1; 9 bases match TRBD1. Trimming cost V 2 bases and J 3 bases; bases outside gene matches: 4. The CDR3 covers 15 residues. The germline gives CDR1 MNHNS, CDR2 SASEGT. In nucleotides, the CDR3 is TGTGCCAGCAGTGAATCACAGGGGGCTGACTATGGCTACACCTTC. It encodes CASSESQGADYGYTF.

CDR3 loop: CSAQPAHEQYF. In nucleotides, the CDR3 is TGCAGTGCCCAACCGGCCCACGAGCAGTACTTC. The V and J genes are TRBV20-1 and TRBJ2-7; D call uncertain. The CDR3 totals 11 residues. Per the germline V gene, CDR1 is DFQATT and CDR2 is SNEGSKA (reference sequence). Trimming took 6 bases from V and 5 from J, leaving 11 bases between them.

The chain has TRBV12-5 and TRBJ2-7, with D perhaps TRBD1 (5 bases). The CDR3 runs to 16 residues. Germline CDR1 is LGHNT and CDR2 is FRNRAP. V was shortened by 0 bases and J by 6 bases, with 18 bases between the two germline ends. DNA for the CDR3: TGTGCTAGTGGTTTGGTACATCTAGACAGTAGTGGCGAGCAGTACTTC. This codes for CASGLVHLDSSGEQYF.

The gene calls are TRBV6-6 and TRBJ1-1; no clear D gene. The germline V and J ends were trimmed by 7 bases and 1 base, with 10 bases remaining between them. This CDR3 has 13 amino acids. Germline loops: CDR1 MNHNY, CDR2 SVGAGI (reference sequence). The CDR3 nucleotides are TGTGCCAGCAAATCCGTGAAGAACACTGAAGCTTTCTTT. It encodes CASKSVKNTEAFF.

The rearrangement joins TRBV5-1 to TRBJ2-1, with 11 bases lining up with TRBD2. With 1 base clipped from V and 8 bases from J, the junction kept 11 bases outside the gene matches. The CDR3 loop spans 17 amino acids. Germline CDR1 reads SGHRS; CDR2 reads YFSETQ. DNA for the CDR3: TGCGCCAGCAGCTTGTTCGCAATAGCGGGGGGGCTCTATGAGCAGTTCTTC. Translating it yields CASSLFAIAGGLYEQFF.

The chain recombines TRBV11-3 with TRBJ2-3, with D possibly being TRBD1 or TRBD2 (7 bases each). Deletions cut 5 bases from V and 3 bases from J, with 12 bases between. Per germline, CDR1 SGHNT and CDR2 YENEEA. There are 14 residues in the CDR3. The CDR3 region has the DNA TGTGCCAGCAGCCAGGGGGGGGCTACAGATACGCAGTATTTT. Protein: CASSQGGATDTQYF.

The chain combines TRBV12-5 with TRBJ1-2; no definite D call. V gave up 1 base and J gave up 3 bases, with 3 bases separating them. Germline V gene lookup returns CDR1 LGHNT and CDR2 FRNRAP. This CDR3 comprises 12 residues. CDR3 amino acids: CASGLGDYGYTF. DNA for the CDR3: TGTGCTAGTGGTTTGGGTGACTATGGCTACACCTTC.

CDR3 region: CASDRDSGVNSPLHF. CDR3 nucleotides: TGTGCCAGCGATAGGGACAGCGGGGTTAATTCACCCCTCCACTTT. This chain uses TRBV6-6 with TRBJ1-6, with 7 nucleotides matching TRBD1. The CDR3 totals 15 residues. Trimming removed 8 bases from V and 6 bases from J; junction bases left unmatched: 10. Germline assignment: CDR1 MNHNY and CDR2 SVGAGI (reference sequence).

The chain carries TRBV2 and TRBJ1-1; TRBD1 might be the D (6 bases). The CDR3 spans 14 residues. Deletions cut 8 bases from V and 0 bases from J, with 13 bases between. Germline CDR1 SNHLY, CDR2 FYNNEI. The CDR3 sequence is CASLRGALNTEAFF. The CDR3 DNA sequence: TGTGCCAGCCTGAGGGGGGCCTTGAACACTGAAGCTTTCTTT.

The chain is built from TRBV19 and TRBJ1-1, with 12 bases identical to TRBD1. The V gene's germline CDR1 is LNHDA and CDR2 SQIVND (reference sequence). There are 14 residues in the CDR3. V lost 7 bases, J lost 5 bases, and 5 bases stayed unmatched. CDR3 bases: TGTGCCAGTAAAGGGGACAGGGGGCATACTGAAGCTTTCTTT. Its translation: CASKGDRGHTEAFF.

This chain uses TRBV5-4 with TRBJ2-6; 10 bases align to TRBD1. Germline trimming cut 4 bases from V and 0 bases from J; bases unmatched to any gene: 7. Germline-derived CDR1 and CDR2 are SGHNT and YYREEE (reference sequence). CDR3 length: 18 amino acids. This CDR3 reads CASSPTGQGTSGANVLTF. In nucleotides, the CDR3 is TGTGCCAGCAGCCCTACGGGACAGGGGACCTCTGGGGCCAACGTCCTGACTTTC. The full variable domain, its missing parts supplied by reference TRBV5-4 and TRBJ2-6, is ETGVTQSPTHLIKTRGQQVTLRCSSQSGHNTVSWYQQALGQGPQFIFQYYREEENGRGNFPPRFSGLQFPNYSSELNVNALELDDSALYLCASSPTGQGTSGANVLTFGAGSRLTVL.

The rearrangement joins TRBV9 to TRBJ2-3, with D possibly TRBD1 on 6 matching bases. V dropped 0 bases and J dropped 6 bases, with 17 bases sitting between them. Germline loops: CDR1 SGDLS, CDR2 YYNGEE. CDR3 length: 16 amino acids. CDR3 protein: CASSVASLNRADTQYF. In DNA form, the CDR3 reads TGTGCCAGCAGCGTAGCCTCTCTCAACAGGGCGGATACGCAGTATTTT.

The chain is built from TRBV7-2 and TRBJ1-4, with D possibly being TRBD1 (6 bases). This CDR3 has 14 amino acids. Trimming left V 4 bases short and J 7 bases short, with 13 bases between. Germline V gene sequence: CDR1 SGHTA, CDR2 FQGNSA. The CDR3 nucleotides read TGTGCCAGCAGCTGGAAGCTACAGGGTGAAAAACTGTTTTTT. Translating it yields CASSWKLQGEKLFF.

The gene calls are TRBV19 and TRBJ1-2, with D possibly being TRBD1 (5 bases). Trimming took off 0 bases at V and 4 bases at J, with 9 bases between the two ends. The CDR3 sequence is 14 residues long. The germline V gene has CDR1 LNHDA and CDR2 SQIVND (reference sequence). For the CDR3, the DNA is TGTGCCAGTAGTATAGATACAGGAGTCTATGGCTACACCTTC. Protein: CASSIDTGVYGYTF.

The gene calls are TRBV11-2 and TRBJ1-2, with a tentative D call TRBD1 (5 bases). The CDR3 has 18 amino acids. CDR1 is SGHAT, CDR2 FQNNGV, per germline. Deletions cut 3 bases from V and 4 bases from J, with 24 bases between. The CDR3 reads CASSFSKAPGNFVYGYTF. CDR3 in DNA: TGTGCCAGCAGCTTTAGCAAGGCCCCAGGGAACTTTGTCTATGGCTACACCTTC.

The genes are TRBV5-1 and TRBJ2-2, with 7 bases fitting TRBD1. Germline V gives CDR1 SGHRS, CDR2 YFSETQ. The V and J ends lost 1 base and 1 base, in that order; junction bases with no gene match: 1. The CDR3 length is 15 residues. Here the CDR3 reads CASSLRDRNTGELFF. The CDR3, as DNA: TGCGCCAGCAGCTTGCGGGACAGGAACACCGGGGAGCTGTTTTTT.

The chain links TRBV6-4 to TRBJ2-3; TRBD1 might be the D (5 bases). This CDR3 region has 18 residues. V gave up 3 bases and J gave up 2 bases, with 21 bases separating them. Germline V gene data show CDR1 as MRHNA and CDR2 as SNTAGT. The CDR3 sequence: CASSENRSGARTTDTQYF. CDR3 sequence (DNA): TGTGCCAGCAGTGAAAATAGGAGTGGGGCTAGAACCACAGATACGCAGTATTTT.